Here is one T cell receptor (beta chain) with its context. Produced via immunoSEQ multiplex PCR; TCRdb's table is partial and in-frame only. This sample has 56,000 or so clones, with roughly 96% found just once. The sample is drawn from a study of technical replicates of blood from a handful of donors. Sequenced sample: PBMCs. The clonotype originates from a human donor in good health. Some clones in this sample may be carry-over from other donors' samples.

The CDR3, as DNA: TGTGCCAGCAGCCCCCGGACAGGGTCTGGAAACACCATATATTTT. Translating it yields CASSPRTGSGNTIYF. V gene TRBV7-2 combines with J gene TRBJ1-3; 8 nucleotides match TRBD1. Germline V gives CDR1 SGHTA, CDR2 FQGNSA. With 5 bases clipped from V and 1 base from J, the junction kept 4 bases outside the gene matches. The CDR3 has 15 residues.